The TCR beta chain under discussion was sequenced for a study of Graves' ophthalmopathy and Graves' hyperthyroidism. RNA transcripts served as template for amplifying TCR beta CDR3 sequences. First-round RT-PCR employed HTBI primers, with a second-round multiplex PCR after it. Using its own MiXCR run on the multiplex PCR reads, TCRdb lists one record per CDR3 protein. Of 660,000 or so distinct CDR3 sequences listed, more than 40% are singletons. The CDR3 consists of 15 residues. Trimming took 6 bases from V and 11 from J, leaving 22 bases between them. Germline V lookup: CDR1 ENHRY, CDR2 SYGVKD. The study enrolled ophthalmopathy donors with moderate-to-severe activity, CAS ≥3, NOSPECS ≥4 and duration under 3 months. Lactation, pregnancy, uncontrolled infections and other autoimmune diseases were all grounds for excluding patients. The PBMCs used were ones drawn from approximately 10 ml of fresh peripheral blood.

Sequencing input: peripheral blood. V is TRBV10-3 and J is TRBJ2-2; the D gene could be TRBD1 or TRBD2 (6 bases each). This clonotype was sampled from an adult man with Graves' ophthalmopathy. The chain's CDR3 is CAISGGTGRWVELFF. In DNA, the CDR3 is TGTGCCATCAGCGGGGGAACAGGGAGATGGGTCGAGCTGTTTTTT.